Given below is one T cell receptor beta chain in context. In this sample, this clone turned up a few times. Which antigen it targets is not known. No base-level quality is on record; no much larger clone is a single base apart. The sample's time point label, in plain terms: baseline before first vaccination. Samples from vaccinated people were obtained from the UK trials COV001 and COV002, which included a single-blind randomized controlled phase 2/3 trial of AZD1222 (ChAdOx1 nCoV-19) in healthy adults. For TCRbeta chain sequencing, PBMC samples from trial participants were taken at day 0 and at day 28 after the second dose. There are 13 amino acids in the CDR3, from cysteine to phenylalanine inclusive. CDR3 DNA is the only sequence kept; it has 39 bases, read in frame from the first base. CDR1 and CDR2, per the germline V gene, are SGHDN and FVKESK. Cut back by 1 base and 6 bases, the V and J ends lie 9 bases apart.

This sample was taken from a study of T cell responses to AZD1222 COVID-19 vaccine (dated by TCRdb to 2020 to 2023). For context, the study as a whole: AZD1222 recipients with second doses at about 4 weeks or about 12 weeks were pooled, because spike-specific TCR depth and breadth did not differ between schedules. Enrollment into the trials was organized by age into subgroups of 18-55, 56-69 and 70-plus years, and those subgroups contained 148, 28 and 57 TCR-sequenced participants, respectively. TCR sequencing covered 230 to 250 trial participants: nearly 210 given two doses of AZD1222 and 26 given two doses of MenACWY control vaccine. Broader findings and caveats from the paper: Reportedly, almost half of the unique spike-specific TCRs recognized epitopes lying outside the regions that are mutated in the B.1.351 and B.1.1.7 variants. Participants were mostly white British and included more females than males, and it was suggested by the authors that clonal diversity may have been underestimated. Because no day 14 peak-response samples were available, repertoires were characterized only after the peak T cell response. The whole spike protein was spanned by vaccine-associated CD4 TCRs, and dominant responses were seen in regions 160-218 and 743-854. After two AZD1222 doses, spike-specific TCR breadth and depth were significantly higher than at day 0 and than in MenACWY recipients. In the small 56-69-year group, the increase in depth fell short of significance, most likely because of low power. Only five to seven AZD1222 recipients were SARS-CoV-2 seropositive at baseline, limiting conclusions about previously exposed vaccinees.

The CDR3 regions of human TCRbeta chains were analyzed by immunosequencing. The original pipeline was this. Repertoire TCRs were matched against a reference library of SARS-CoV-2-specific TCRs generated with the MIRA antigen-specificity platform. Breadth meant the fraction of unique TCRs that were SARS-CoV-2-associated, whereas depth meant the fraction of total T cells that were SARS-CoV-2-associated. Using the MIRA data, every spike-specific TCR was mapped to the spike region that the TCR reacted to and assigned to either a CD4 or a CD8 class. Log10-transformed breadth and depth values were compared by one-way ANOVA with Sidak's multiple comparisons tests. TCRdb obtained this table from immuneACCESS and retained in-frame rearrangements with V and J assigned. These tables miss some clones; where compared with another copy, unresolved V genes account for less than half of the shortfall, and the remainder is unexplained. V, J and clone size reflect that table, while D and trimming were determined from the DNA. This sample gives around 140,000 clones in total; 90% of them show up just once. The top ten clones comprise 6.9% of the sample.

The input for sequencing was peripheral blood, taken on day 0 of AZD1222 vaccination. The chain couples TRBV14 to TRBJ1-2, with TRBD1 tentatively as D gene (5 bases match). This clonotype was obtained from an adult in good health. The CDR3 reads CASSQAGYDGYTF. In nucleotide form, the sequence is TGTGCCAGCAGCCAAGCAGGGTATGATGGCTACACCTTC.